The entry below describes one T cell receptor (beta chain). The data were taken from a study of T cells in Graves' hyperthyroidism and ophthalmopathy. Researchers took RNA transcripts and amplified the TCR beta CDR3 regions from them. An initial round of RT-PCR targeting the TCR CDR3 relied on the HTBI primer set. TCRdb called the multiplex PCR reads again in MiXCR, with one record for every CDR3 protein. The sample yields fewer than 300,000 distinct CDR3 sequences, over 12% seen once. The CDR3 spans 14 residues. The V gene's germline CDR1 is SGHDT and CDR2 YYEEEE. V lost 0 bases and J lost 7, with 10 bases in between.

The sample was blood. This TCR derives from a woman between 50 and 59 years old with Graves' hyperthyroidism that later progressed to Graves' ophthalmopathy. The chain couples TRBV5-6 to TRBJ1-4, with unresolved D. The CDR3 bases are TGTGCCAGCAGCTTGGGGGCAGCTGGTGAAAAACTGTTTTTT. Translation: CASSLGAAGEKLFF.